The next 23 T cell receptor beta chains were all read from a single sample in a study of lymphopenia after photon versus proton radiotherapy. Measured with immunoSEQ multiplex PCR; TCRdb has only the in-frame clones, and not every one. The sample holds some 20,000 clones; under 95% are singletons and the top ten take roughly 6.6%. This material consisted of peripheral blood, taken from a patient treated with photon-based radiotherapy. These receptors were obtained from a man in his sixties with pancreatic cancer.

V is TRBV7-8 and J is TRBJ1-5; D is unclear. The CDR3 spans 14 residues. Germline V CDR1 and CDR2: SGHVS, FQNEAQ. The germline V and J ends were trimmed by 5 bases and 3 bases, with 11 bases remaining between them. CDR3 amino acids: CASSPGRINQPQHF. CDR3 sequence (DNA): TGTGCCAGCAGCCCCGGACGGATCAATCAGCCCCAGCATTTT.

The chain has TRBV11-2 and TRBJ1-1; no reliable D call. This CDR3 is 14 amino acids long. Deletions cut 1 base from V and 1 base from J, with 7 bases between. Germline assignment: CDR1 SGHAT and CDR2 FQNNGV. In DNA, the CDR3 is TGTGCCAGCAGCTTAGTTTTCGGGAACACTGAAGCTTTCTTT. Protein product: CASSLVFGNTEAFF.

The chain combines TRBV9 with TRBJ2-1, with D uncertain. V lost 5 bases and J 0 bases, leaving 24 bases between the germline ends. The germline V gene encodes CDR1 SGDLS and CDR2 YYNGEE. The CDR3 length is 19 residues. The CDR3 reads CASSHPIPVHASSYNEQFF. The CDR3 bases are TGTGCCAGCAGTCACCCGATACCTGTCCACGCGTCCTCCTACAATGAGCAGTTCTTC.

The chain couples TRBV2 to TRBJ2-5, with 10 bases that match TRBD2. Losses at the gene ends were 6 bases for V and 5 bases for J; bases not matched to a gene: 9. Germline V lookup: CDR1 SNHLY, CDR2 FYNNEI. This CDR3 has 15 residues. The CDR3 is CASRRDSGGSETQYF. The CDR3 DNA sequence: TGTGCCAGCAGGAGAGATAGCGGGGGGTCGGAGACCCAGTACTTC.

This clone has more than one count but fewer than ten. The chain employs TRBV6-5 and TRBJ2-7; 7 bases align to TRBD1. The length of the CDR3 is 15 residues. J lost 1 base, V lost 6 bases, and 9 bases had no gene match. CDR1 and CDR2 from the germline V gene are MNHEY and SVGAGI. The CDR3 here is CASSDSGTASYEQYF. The CDR3 nucleotides are TGTGCCAGCAGCGATTCCGGGACAGCTTCCTACGAGCAGTACTTC.

The J gene is TRBJ1-2, the V gene TRBV2, with D uncertain. The ends were cut back, 8 bases at V and 5 bases at J, with 21 bases in the middle. CDR3 length: 15 residues. Germline V CDR1 and CDR2: SNHLY, FYNNEI. The CDR3 nucleotides read TGTGCCAGCCACCCCGACCGAGGGATCCGATATGGCTACACCTTC. Its protein product is CASHPDRGIRYGYTF.

V and J are TRBV2 and TRBJ2-5; D possibly corresponds to TRBD2 (6 bases). Germline assignment: CDR1 SNHLY and CDR2 FYNNEI. The CDR3 is made up of 12 amino acids. V dropped 5 bases and J dropped 4 bases, with 8 bases sitting between them. The CDR3 spells CASSPEGETQYF. The DNA for the CDR3 is TGTGCCAGCAGTCCGGAGGGAGAGACCCAGTACTTC.

The chain employs TRBV10-3 and TRBJ1-5, with no clear D. CDR1 and CDR2 (germline): ENHRY, SYGVKD. The CDR3 is made up of 12 amino acids. V lost 8 bases and J lost 0, with 5 bases in between. The CDR3 region is CAIGDSNQPQHF. The CDR3 region has the DNA TGTGCCATCGGAGATAGCAATCAGCCCCAGCATTTT.

The genes are TRBV14 and TRBJ2-1, with 7 bases that match TRBD2. Trimming cost V 2 bases and J 3 bases; bases outside gene matches: 4. CDR1 is SGHDN and CDR2 is FVKESK in the germline V gene. The CDR3 runs to 15 residues. This CDR3 is CASSQFAGVYNEQFF. The CDR3 DNA sequence: TGTGCCAGCAGCCAATTTGCGGGGGTCTACAATGAGCAGTTCTTC. The full variable domain, completed using reference TRBV14 and TRBJ2-1, is EAGVTQFPSHSVIEKGQTVTLRCDPISGHDNLYWYRRVMGKEIKFLLHFVKESKQDESGMPNNRFLAERTGGTYSTLKVQPAELEDSGVYFCASSQFAGVYNEQFFGPGTRLTVL.

The J gene is TRBJ2-5, the V gene TRBV11-3; either TRBD1 or TRBD2 may fit D (5 bases each). Trimming stripped 1 base from V and 2 bases from J, with 11 bases between. There are 15 residues in the CDR3. The germline V gene encodes CDR1 SGHNT and CDR2 YENEEA. The CDR3 loop reads CASSLGGTRQETQYF. CDR3 nucleotides: TGTGCCAGCAGCTTAGGTGGGACCAGACAAGAGACCCAGTACTTC. The entire variable domain, with the rest obtained from reference TRBV11-3 and TRBJ2-5, is as follows: EAGVVQSPRYKIIEKKQPVAFWCNPISGHNTLYWYLQNLGQGPELLIRYENEEAVDDSQLPKDRFSAERLKGVDSTLKIQPAELGDSAVYLCASSLGGTRQETQYFGPGTRLLVL.

V gene TRBV7-2 combines with J gene TRBJ2-7, with unresolved D. The CDR3 consists of 13 residues. Trimming left V 2 bases short and J 6 bases short, with 11 bases between. Germline CDR1 and CDR2: SGHTA and FQGNSA. The CDR3 region is CASSLSARSEQYF. The DNA for the CDR3 is TGTGCCAGCAGCTTAAGCGCGAGAAGCGAGCAGTACTTC. Full variable domain (outside the CDR3, taken from reference TRBV7-2 and TRBJ2-7): GAGVSQSPSNKVTEKGKDVELRCDPISGHTALYWYRQSLGQGLEFLIYFQGNSAPDKSGLPSDRFSAERTGGSVSTLTIQRTQQEDSAVYLCASSLSARSEQYFGPGTRLTVT.

The chain carries TRBV6-1 and TRBJ1-2; 10 bases are a match to TRBD1. The CDR3 totals 13 residues. With V trimmed by 4 bases and J by 8 bases, 4 bases remained unmatched. Germline CDR1 MNHNS, CDR2 SASEGT. CDR3 protein: CASSAGTGEGYTF. CDR3 nucleotides: TGTGCCAGCAGTGCAGGGACAGGGGAAGGCTACACCTTC.

This rearrangement joins TRBV5-6 to TRBJ1-5; D is undetermined. Trimming cost V 2 bases and J 1 base, with 10 bases left between them. The CDR3 contains 15 residues. The germline V gene encodes CDR1 SGHDT and CDR2 YYEEEE. The CDR3 here is CASSLGRLSNQPQHF. The DNA of the CDR3 is TGTGCCAGCAGCTTAGGACGGCTGAGCAATCAGCCCCAGCATTTT.

V is TRBV5-5 and J is TRBJ2-5, with TRBD2 matching 13 bases. With 5 bases clipped from V and 3 bases from J, the junction kept 10 bases outside the gene matches. Germline loops: CDR1 SGHKS, CDR2 YYEKEE (reference sequence). CDR3 size: 17 residues. The CDR3 sequence: CASRVGLAGYSKETQYF. The CDR3 DNA reads as TGTGCCAGCAGGGTGGGACTAGCGGGGTACTCTAAAGAGACCCAGTACTTC. The whole variable domain, filled in from reference TRBV5-5 and TRBJ2-5, reads DAGVTQSPTHLIKTRGQQVTLRCSPISGHKSVSWYQQVLGQGPQFIFQYYEKEERGRGNFPDRFSARQFPNYSSELNVNALLLGDSALYLCASRVGLAGYSKETQYFGPGTRLLVL.

The chain joins TRBV7-2 to TRBJ2-5; 7 bases align to TRBD2. V lost 2 bases to trimming and J lost 4 bases; unmatched junction nucleotides: 4. Per germline, CDR1 SGHTA and CDR2 FQGNSA. The CDR3 runs to 14 residues. The CDR3 DNA is TGTGCCAGCAGCTTATTTGGCGGGGGAGAGACCCAGTACTTC. This gives the protein CASSLFGGGETQYF.

This CDR3 reads CASSLGAGGLETQYF. The CDR3 DNA is TGCGCCAGCAGCTTGGGGGCAGGGGGCTTAGAGACCCAGTACTTC. V and J are TRBV5-1 and TRBJ2-5; 8 positions match TRBD1. Per the germline V gene, CDR1 is SGHRS and CDR2 is YFSETQ. The CDR3 sequence is 15 residues long. The V gene end was trimmed by 0 bases and the J gene end by 4 bases; junction bases not matched to a gene: 5.

The rearrangement links TRBV5-4 to TRBJ1-1; 10 bases are shared with TRBD1. The V gene's germline CDR1 is SGHNT and CDR2 YYREEE (reference sequence). This CDR3 contains 16 residues. The V segment lost 0 bases and the J segment 6 bases; nucleotides outside the gene matches: 8. The CDR3 spells CASSLGLTGGLAEAFF. Here the CDR3 DNA reads TGTGCCAGCAGCTTGGGATTGACAGGGGGCTTGGCTGAAGCTTTCTTT.

This chain connects TRBV4-2 to TRBJ1-5; TRBD1 might be the D (5 bases). CDR3 length: 14 residues. Germline V gene lookup returns CDR1 LGHNA and CDR2 YNFKEQ. The ends were cut back, 0 bases at V and 5 bases at J, with 8 bases in the middle. The CDR3 coding sequence is TGTGCCAGCAGCCAAGACCGACAGTATCAGCCCCAGCATTTT. Protein: CASSQDRQYQPQHF.

This sequence joins TRBV6-6 and TRBJ2-5; D may be TRBD1 (6 bases). V shed 5 bases and J shed 5 bases, with 15 bases lying between them. Germline lookup yields CDR1 MNHNY and CDR2 SVGAGI (reference sequence). The CDR3 extends over 14 amino acids. CDR3 DNA sequence: TGTGCCAGCAGTGCCTCTGACAGGCGGGAGACCCAGTACTTC. This encodes CASSASDRRETQYF.

The CDR3 here is CAWNSIGGYTF. DNA of the CDR3: TGTGCCTGGAATAGTATCGGGGGCTACACCTTC. This sequence joins TRBV30 and TRBJ1-2; no firm D call. Trimming cost V 4 bases and J 8 bases, with 11 bases left between them. This CDR3 has 11 amino acids. Germline loops: CDR1 GTSNPN, CDR2 SVGIG (reference sequence).

V gene TRBV6-6 combines with J gene TRBJ2-3; D is ambiguous. Looked up from germline, CDR1 is MNHNY and CDR2 is SVGAGI (reference sequence). The CDR3 is 12 amino acids. V shed 8 bases and J shed 0 bases, with 6 bases lying between them. The CDR3 region has the DNA TGTGCCAGCTTCATGAGCACAGATACGCAGTATTTT. Its translation: CASFMSTDTQYF.

The V and J genes are TRBV30 and TRBJ2-5; D is possibly TRBD1 (6 bases). This CDR3 spans 14 amino acids. With 1 base removed from V and 4 bases from J, the gap between germline ends came to 13 bases. CDR1 is GTSNPN and CDR2 is SVGIG in the germline V gene (reference sequence). The CDR3 DNA reads TGTGCCTGGAGTGGGCCAGGGGTTACAGAGACCCAGTACTTC. Translating gives CAWSGPGVTETQYF. The full variable domain, its missing parts supplied by reference TRBV30 and TRBJ2-5, is SQTIHQWPATLVQPVGSPLSLECTVEGTSNPNLYWYRQAAGRGLQLLFYSVGIGQISSEVPQNLSASRPQDRQFILSSKKLLLSDSGFYLCAWSGPGVTETQYFGPGTRLLVL.

The rearrangement uses TRBV4-2 and TRBJ2-6; D ambiguous. Germline values: CDR1 LGHNA, CDR2 YNFKEQ. CDR3 length: 13 residues. Trimming took off 1 base at V and 2 bases at J, with 0 bases between the two ends. In DNA, the CDR3 is TGTGCCAGCAGCCAAGCTGGGGCCAACGTCCTGACTTTC. Translated, it gives CASSQAGANVLTF.